Listed below are T cell receptor beta chains from one sample, sequenced in a study of T-cell reconstitution after alpha-beta-depleted transplantation in children. TCRdb re-analysed the PCR reads in MiXCR, keeping a single row per CDR3 protein. The sample has about 540,000 distinct CDR3 sequences; approximately 20% are singletons. Specimen: PBMCs from the stem cell graft donor, collected from the stem cell graft. The receptors here all came from a human donor who donated a stem cell graft to a child with acute lymphoblastic leukemia. Both conserved end residues are part of each CDR3. D genes are given only for firm matches. Not all rows give a size; the values are once, few, many and, for expanded clones, a class.

few	TRBV11-2	-	TRBJ2-5	CASSAPGGAGETQYF	TGTGCCAGCAGCGCCCCTGGGGGTGCCGGAGAGACCCAGTACTTC
few	TRBV5-1	TRBD2	TRBJ2-3	CASSLGLAGRTDTQYF	TGTGCCAGCAGCTTAGGACTAGCGGGGCGCACAGATACGCAGTATTTT
-	TRBV27	TRBD1	TRBJ2-6	CASRTLTGFGANVLTF	TGTGCCAGCAGGACACTGACAGGGTTCGGGGCCAACGTCCTGACTTTC
few	TRBV29-1	-	TRBJ2-2	CSVVSQTGELFF	TGCAGCGTTGTATCCCAGACCGGGGAGCTGTTTTTT
few	TRBV10-2	-	TRBJ2-1	CASTALFGANNEQFF	TGCGCCAGCACCGCCTTGTTCGGCGCGAACAATGAGCAGTTCTTC
many	TRBV5-1	-	TRBJ2-3	CASSLVTDTQYF	TGTGCCAGCAGCTTAGTTACAGATACGCAGTATTTT
few	TRBV15	-	TRBJ1-2	CATSRGTPGDYGYTF	TGTGCCACCAGCAGAGGTACACCGGGGGACTATGGCTACACCTTC
few	TRBV27	-	TRBJ2-1	CASSLWDGGYNEQFF	TGTGCCAGCAGTTTATGGGACGGAGGTTACAATGAGCAGTTCTTC
few	TRBV5-1	TRBD2	TRBJ2-1	CASSHGLAATYNEQFF	TGCGCCAGCAGCCATGGACTAGCGGCAACCTACAATGAGCAGTTCTTC
-	TRBV3-1	-	TRBJ1-2	CASSQSSGPHYGYTF	TGTGCCAGCAGCCAATCATCAGGGCCGCACTATGGCTACACCTTC
-	TRBV6-6	-	TRBJ2-7	CASSYASWEQYF	TGTGCCAGCAGTTACGCGTCTTGGGAGCAGTACTTC
-	TRBV20-1	-	TRBJ2-7	CSAGFGGSGIYEQYF	TGCAGTGCAGGATTCGGAGGGTCGGGCATCTACGAGCAGTACTTC
-	TRBV11-2	-	TRBJ2-1	CASSPQRASSYNEQFF	TGTGCCAGCAGCCCTCAGCGGGCTAGCTCCTACAATGAGCAGTTCTTC
-	TRBV5-5	TRBD2	TRBJ2-3	CASSFGLALADTQYF	TGTGCCAGCAGCTTTGGACTAGCGCTTGCAGATACGCAGTATTTT
few	TRBV20-1	-	TRBJ1-4	CSAPHWDGPTNEKLFF	TGCAGTGCACCACATTGGGACGGCCCAACTAATGAAAAACTGTTTTTT
-	TRBV27	-	TRBJ1-6	CASSSGTHRSRSPLHF	TGTGCCAGCAGTTCTGGGACTCACAGGTCCCGTTCACCCCTCCACTTT
few	TRBV5-5	TRBD1	TRBJ1-2	CASRSGGRTYGYTF	TGTGCCAGCAGGTCAGGGGGTCGAACCTATGGCTACACCTTC
few	TRBV20-1	-	TRBJ2-4	CSARGLAKNIQYF	TGCAGTGCTAGAGGCCTAGCCAAAAACATTCAGTACTTC
-	TRBV20-1	-	TRBJ2-5	CSARGRLQETQYF	TGCAGTGCTAGAGGTAGACTCCAAGAGACCCAGTACTTC
few	TRBV3-1	TRBD2	TRBJ2-2	CASSQEKLAGGGTGELFF	TGTGCCAGCAGCCAAGAAAAGCTAGCGGGAGGGGGAACCGGGGAGCTGTTTTTT
-	TRBV6-4	TRBD2	TRBJ2-7	CTSSPRRLAGRYSYEQYF	TGTACCAGCAGTCCACGGCGACTAGCGGGGCGATACTCCTACGAGCAGTACTTC
-	TRBV5-6	-	TRBJ2-1	CASSFQTGDYNEQFF	TGTGCCAGCAGCTTCCAAACGGGGGATTACAATGAGCAGTTCTTC
many	TRBV25-1	TRBD1	TRBJ2-2	CASSVTAGGNGELFF	TGTGCCAGCAGTGTTACGGCAGGGGGAAACGGGGAGCTGTTTTTT
-	TRBV10-2	-	TRBJ2-1	CASRGAERLNEQFF	TGCGCCAGCAGGGGGGCAGAGCGTTTGAATGAGCAGTTCTTC
-	TRBV20-1	-	TRBJ2-7	CSASRGSYEQYF	TGCAGTGCCAGCAGGGGCTCCTACGAGCAGTACTTC
-	TRBV20-1	-	TRBJ1-2	CSAPMAGGWGSGYTF	TGCAGTGCTCCCATGGCCGGGGGATGGGGGTCAGGCTACACCTTC
few	TRBV11-2	-	TRBJ1-1	CASREGMNTEAFF	TGTGCCAGCAGGGAGGGGATGAACACTGAAGCTTTCTTT
-	TRBV20-1	TRBD2	TRBJ2-2	CSARVPPGTSGRVTGELFF	TGCAGTGCTAGAGTCCCTCCGGGGACTAGCGGGAGAGTAACCGGGGAGCTGTTTTTT
-	TRBV7-3	TRBD2	TRBJ2-3	CASSLRRERADTQYF	TGTGCCAGCAGCTTAAGGCGGGAGCGCGCAGATACGCAGTATTTT
-	TRBV15	-	TRBJ2-7	CATSRDLGRNYEQYF	TGTGCCACCAGCAGAGATCTGGGTAGAAACTACGAGCAGTACTTC
-	TRBV19	TRBD1	TRBJ1-5	CASTWDSGPNQPQHF	TGTGCCAGTACTTGGGACAGTGGGCCCAATCAGCCCCAGCATTTT
-	TRBV7-9	TRBD1	TRBJ2-1	CAGSGQQELQFF	TGTGCCGGCTCGGGACAGCAGGAGCTGCAGTTCTTC
few	TRBV20-1	TRBD1	TRBJ1-1	CRQGGSTEAFF	TGCAGGCAGGGGGGGAGCACTGAAGCTTTCTTT
-	TRBV29-1	-	TRBJ2-2	CSVVGGKNTGELFF	TGCAGCGTTGTTGGGGGGAAGAACACCGGGGAGCTGTTTTTT
few	TRBV20-1	TRBD2	TRBJ2-5	CSAGRGFAGGPIETQYF	TGCAGTGCTGGGAGAGGTTTCGCGGGAGGGCCGATAGAGACCCAGTACTTC
-	TRBV12-3/TRBV12-4	TRBD1	TRBJ1-5	CASIPGTGLQPQHF	TGTGCCAGCATCCCCGGGACAGGACTTCAGCCCCAGCATTTT
-	TRBV29-1	-	TRBJ1-2	CSVGVNYGYTF	TGCAGCGTTGGCGTTAACTATGGCTACACCTTC
-	TRBV29-1	TRBD2	TRBJ2-2	CSVESVLAGTTGELFF	TGCAGCGTTGAATCAGTTCTAGCGGGAACCACCGGGGAGCTGTTTTTT
few	TRBV11-2	-	TRBJ2-5	CASSSPWGNPETQYF	TGTGCCAGCAGCTCCCCATGGGGGAATCCAGAGACCCAGTACTTC
few	TRBV20-1	TRBD2	TRBJ2-1	CSARELAGAAYNEQFF	TGCAGTGCTAGAGAGTTAGCGGGAGCTGCCTACAATGAGCAGTTCTTC
-	TRBV20-1	-	TRBJ2-3	CSARRGGRADTQYF	TGCAGTGCTCGTCGTGGGGGGCGGGCAGATACGCAGTATTTT
-	TRBV27	-	TRBJ2-2	CASSGVLDTGELFF	TGTGCCAGCAGTGGGGTTCTGGACACCGGGGAGCTGTTTTTT
many	TRBV5-1	TRBD1	TRBJ2-4	CASSWTGSGNIQYF	TGCGCCAGCAGCTGGACAGGGAGTGGAAACATTCAGTACTTC
-	TRBV4-1	-	TRBJ1-1	CASSHPTAGTEAFF	TGCGCCAGCAGCCACCCCACGGCCGGCACTGAAGCTTTCTTT
-	TRBV15	TRBD1	TRBJ2-6	CATSSRQGFSGANVLTF	TGTGCCACCAGCAGCCGACAGGGCTTCTCTGGGGCCAACGTCCTGACTTTC